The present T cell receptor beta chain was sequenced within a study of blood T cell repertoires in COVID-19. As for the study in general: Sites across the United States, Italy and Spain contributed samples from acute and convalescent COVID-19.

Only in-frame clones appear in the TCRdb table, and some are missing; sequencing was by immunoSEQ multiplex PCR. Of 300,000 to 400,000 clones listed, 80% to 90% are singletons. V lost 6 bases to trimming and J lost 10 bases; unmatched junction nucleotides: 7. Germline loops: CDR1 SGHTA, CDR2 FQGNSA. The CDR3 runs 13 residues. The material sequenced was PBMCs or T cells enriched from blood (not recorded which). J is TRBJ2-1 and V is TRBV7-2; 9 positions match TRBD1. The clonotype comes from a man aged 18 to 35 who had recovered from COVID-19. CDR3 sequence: CASRRTGVGEQFF. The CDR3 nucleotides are TGTGCCAGCAGACGGACAGGGGTAGGGGAGCAGTTCTTC.